The clone carrying this T cell receptor (beta chain) was counted a few times. Antigen: not known. V dropped 1 base and J dropped 3 bases, with 19 bases sitting between them. CDR1 LGHDT and CDR2 YNNKEL come from the germline V gene (reference sequence). The CDR3 is made up of 18 amino acids. Construction of the TCR beta libraries employed iRepertoire HTBI primers in conjunction with Arm-PCR of CDR3 regions. TCRdb redid the calling of the multiplex PCR reads with MiXCR, one entry per CDR3 protein. The table has around 480,000 distinct CDR3 sequences, 15% to 20% seen once; the top ten hold about 12%. This sample stems from a study of regulatory T cells in long-lasting Graves disease. Turning to the study itself: Graves' patients, diagnosed recently, had received antithyroid drugs under 3 months. Overall study results and limits: Comparison showed that persistent patients shared more public clonotypes (2,741) than new patients (966).

Time point denoted: newly diagnosed GD, antithyroid drugs for less than 3 months. The TCR library was made from RNA that had been extracted from PBMCs in TRIzol. These sequences were also reported in another study, on T cells in Graves' hyperthyroidism and ophthalmopathy. From that second work: Investigators excluded patients with uncontrolled infection, other autoimmune disease, pregnancy or lactation.

This rearrangement joins TRBV3-1 to TRBJ2-4; the D gene is possibly TRBD2 (5 bases). Sequencing was performed on peripheral blood mononuclear cells (PBMCs), taken at new diagnosis, from a patient treated with antithyroid drugs. The TCR comes from a man aged 40-49 years with Graves disease. This chain's CDR3 is CASSQGPPRSGFKNIQYF. The DNA of the CDR3 is TGTGCCAGCAGCCAAGGGCCCCCGAGGAGCGGCTTCAAAAACATTCAGTACTTC.